The rows below give T cell receptor beta chains drawn from one sample of a study of T cell responses to AZD1222 COVID-19 vaccine. Sequenced by immunoSEQ multiplex PCR; TCRdb stores in-frame clones only, minus some. The sample lists about 120,000 clones; 80% to 90% were seen once. The source was peripheral blood, collected on day 0 of MenACWY control vaccination. Receptors were obtained from an adult in good health. The CDR3 runs from the conserved cysteine through the conserved F or W. The order of the fields is clone size, CDR3 length, J gene, D gene, V gene, CDR3 protein, CDR3 DNA. The D gene is left open where the match is weak. Not all rows give a size; the values are once, few, many and, for expanded clones, a class.

size: once
length: 15
J: TRBJ2-3
D: .
V: TRBV4-2
CDR3: CASSHLWRAGDTQYF
DNA: TGTGCCAGCAGCCATCTTTGGAGGGCCGGGGATACGCAGTATTTT

size: .
length: 13
J: TRBJ1-2
D: .
V: TRBV12-3/TRBV12-4
CDR3: CASSLGQNYGYTF
DNA: TGTGCCAGCAGTTTAGGGCAGAACTATGGCTACACCTTC

size: .
length: 13
J: TRBJ2-1
D: .
V: TRBV7-3
CDR3: CASSTSSYNEQFF
DNA: TGTGCCAGCAGCACTTCCTCCTACAATGAGCAGTTCTTC

size: few
length: 14
J: TRBJ2-1
D: .
V: TRBV6-7
CDR3: CATPPLSSYNEQFF
DNA: TGTGCCACTCCCCCCTTAAGCTCCTACAATGAGCAGTTCTTC

size: .
length: 11
J: TRBJ1-1
D: TRBD1
V: TRBV28
CDR3: CASSPTGEAFF
DNA: TGTGCCAGCAGCCCGACAGGGGAAGCTTTCTTT

size: once
length: 14
J: TRBJ1-1
D: .
V: TRBV5-8
CDR3: CASSSEWLGTEAFF
DNA: TGTGCCAGCAGCTCGGAGTGGTTGGGCACTGAAGCTTTCTTT

size: .
length: 12
J: TRBJ1-2
D: .
V: TRBV11-2
CDR3: CASSPVGYGYTF
DNA: TGTGCCAGCAGCCCCGTAGGGTATGGCTACACCTTC

size: .
length: 16
J: TRBJ2-5
D: .
V: TRBV19
CDR3: CASRSAGFLGRETQYF
DNA: TGTGCCAGTAGGTCGGCGGGGTTCCTCGGGAGAGAGACCCAGTACTTC

size: .
length: 12
J: TRBJ1-5
D: .
V: TRBV30
CDR3: CAWQDRDQPQHF
DNA: TGTGCCTGGCAGGACAGAGATCAGCCCCAGCATTTT

size: .
length: 13
J: TRBJ1-5
D: .
V: TRBV3-1/TRBV3-2
CDR3: CASSQGGDQPQHF
DNA: TGTGCCAGCAGCCAAGGGGGGGATCAGCCCCAGCATTTT

size: .
length: 15
J: TRBJ1-2
D: .
V: TRBV6-1
CDR3: CASSLEGGSNYGYTF
DNA: TGTGCCAGCAGTCTTGAGGGGGGATCTAACTATGGCTACACCTTC

size: .
length: 13
J: TRBJ1-6
D: TRBD1
V: TRBV30
CDR3: CAWKSGGYSPLHF
DNA: TGTGCCTGGAAATCAGGGGGCTATTCACCCCTCCACTTT

size: .
length: 14
J: TRBJ1-3
D: .
V: TRBV5-1
CDR3: CASRGRPSGNTIYF
DNA: TGCGCCAGCAGAGGAAGGCCCTCTGGAAACACCATATATTTT

size: .
length: 14
J: TRBJ1-1
D: TRBD1
V: TRBV10-2
CDR3: CASNQDRVFTEAFF
DNA: TGCGCCAGCAACCAGGACAGGGTCTTCACTGAAGCTTTCTTT

size: .
length: 17
J: TRBJ2-2
D: .
V: TRBV23-1
CDR3: CASSPNVREYHTGELFF
DNA: TGCGCCAGCAGTCCCAACGTCAGGGAGTATCACACCGGGGAGCTGTTTTTT

size: .
length: 15
J: TRBJ1-2
D: TRBD1
V: TRBV15
CDR3: CATSRDAGGAEGYTF
DNA: TGTGCCACCAGCAGAGATGCAGGGGGCGCAGAAGGCTACACCTTC

size: .
length: 14
J: TRBJ1-1
D: .
V: TRBV7-9
CDR3: CASSLSQGNTEAFF
DNA: TGTGCCAGCAGTCTAAGCCAAGGGAACACTGAAGCTTTCTTT

size: .
length: 15
J: TRBJ2-7
D: .
V: TRBV5-1
CDR3: CASSSGGTGPYEQYF
DNA: TGCGCCAGCAGCTCAGGGGGGACTGGGCCCTACGAGCAGTACTTC

size: .
length: 16
J: TRBJ2-5
D: .
V: TRBV7-7
CDR3: CASSPLRGGHQETQYF
DNA: TGTGCCAGCAGCCCCCTCAGGGGAGGGCATCAAGAGACCCAGTACTTC

size: .
length: 14
J: TRBJ1-6
D: .
V: TRBV11-3
CDR3: CASSASSYNSPLHF
DNA: TGTGCCAGCAGCGCAAGCTCCTATAATTCACCCCTCCACTTT

size: .
length: 15
J: TRBJ2-1
D: .
V: TRBV24-1
CDR3: CATSVGELDYNEQFF
DNA: TGTGCCACCAGTGTAGGCGAGTTAGACTACAATGAGCAGTTCTTC

size: .
length: 14
J: TRBJ1-1
D: .
V: TRBV19
CDR3: CASTQREAYTEAFF
DNA: TGTGCCAGTACACAGAGGGAGGCCTACACTGAAGCTTTCTTT

size: .
length: 14
J: TRBJ1-5
D: .
V: TRBV6-1
CDR3: CASSEVAGWQPQHF
DNA: TGTGCCAGCAGTGAGGTTGCAGGGTGGCAGCCCCAGCATTTT

size: .
length: 15
J: TRBJ2-6
D: .
V: TRBV5-5
CDR3: CASSLGRSGANVLTF
DNA: TGTGCCAGCAGCTTGGGACGCTCTGGGGCCAACGTCCTGACTTTC

size: .
length: 18
J: TRBJ2-3
D: .
V: TRBV5-1
CDR3: CASSLATRATTFTDTQYF
DNA: TGCGCCAGCAGCCTCGCCACCAGGGCGACCACATTCACAGATACGCAGTATTTT

size: .
length: 14
J: TRBJ2-6
D: .
V: TRBV6-4
CDR3: CASSDNSGANVLTF
DNA: TGTGCCAGCAGTGACAACTCTGGGGCCAACGTCCTGACTTTC

size: .
length: 14
J: TRBJ2-1
D: .
V: TRBV5-4
CDR3: CASSLAASESYLFF
DNA: TGTGCCAGCAGCTTGGCGGCTAGCGAGAGTTATCTGTTCTTC

size: once
length: 11
J: TRBJ1-1
D: .
V: TRBV6-5
CDR3: CASTAGVEAFF
DNA: TGTGCCAGCACGGCGGGAGTTGAAGCTTTCTTT

size: .
length: 14
J: TRBJ2-7
D: TRBD2
V: TRBV5-4
CDR3: CASSSKAGDYEQYF
DNA: TGTGCCAGCAGCTCAAAAGCGGGAGACTACGAGCAGTACTTC

size: .
length: 12
J: TRBJ1-1
D: .
V: TRBV6-5
CDR3: CASSPGGGEAFF
DNA: TGTGCCAGCAGTCCTGGTGGGGGGGAAGCTTTCTTT

size: once
length: 15
J: TRBJ2-5
D: TRBD2
V: TRBV7-2
CDR3: CASSTSGRGQETQYF
DNA: TGTGCCAGCAGCACTAGCGGGAGGGGCCAAGAGACCCAGTACTTC

size: .
length: 18
J: TRBJ2-1
D: .
V: TRBV6-2/TRBV6-3
CDR3: CASSYPTSHGPIYNEQFF
DNA: TGTGCCAGCAGTTACCCGACGTCACACGGGCCTATCTACAATGAGCAGTTCTTC

size: .
length: 14
J: TRBJ2-4
D: .
V: TRBV5-8
CDR3: CASSLRGPKNIQYF
DNA: TGTGCCAGCAGCTTGCGGGGACCGAAAAACATTCAGTACTTC

size: .
length: 15
J: TRBJ2-7
D: .
V: TRBV7-9
CDR3: CASSRTGTVSLEQYF
DNA: TGTGCCAGCAGCCGTACAGGGACGGTTTCCCTGGAGCAGTACTTC

size: .
length: 13
J: TRBJ1-1
D: .
V: TRBV19
CDR3: CASSMGGDTEAFF
DNA: TGTGCCAGTAGTATGGGGGGGGACACTGAAGCTTTCTTT

size: once
length: 16
J: TRBJ2-1
D: .
V: TRBV30
CDR3: CAWSRGTALVGGEQFF
DNA: TGTGCCTGGAGCCGGGGGACAGCACTAGTGGGGGGTGAGCAGTTCTTC

size: .
length: 8
J: TRBJ2-7
D: .
V: TRBV9
CDR3: CANYEQYF
DNA: TGTGCCAACTACGAGCAGTACTTC

size: .
length: 16
J: TRBJ2-7
D: TRBD1
V: TRBV7-9
CDR3: CASSPPDREASYEQYF
DNA: TGTGCCAGCAGCCCCCCGGACAGGGAGGCGTCCTACGAGCAGTACTTC

size: .
length: 14
J: TRBJ2-7
D: TRBD1
V: TRBV4-1
CDR3: CASSQAGQGYEQYF
DNA: TGCGCCAGCAGCCAGGCCGGACAGGGCTACGAGCAGTACTTC

size: .
length: 15
J: TRBJ2-5
D: .
V: TRBV6-5
CDR3: CASSASRGDQETQYF
DNA: TGTGCCAGCAGCGCAAGCCGGGGCGACCAGGAGACCCAGTACTTC

size: .
length: 15
J: TRBJ2-7
D: .
V: TRBV27
CDR3: CASRGLTLGSYEQYF
DNA: TGTGCCAGCAGGGGATTGACCCTGGGATCCTACGAGCAGTACTTC

size: .
length: 16
J: TRBJ2-1
D: .
V: TRBV9
CDR3: CASSVGILDSYNEQFF
DNA: TGTGCCAGCAGCGTAGGAATCCTTGATTCCTACAATGAGCAGTTCTTC